What follows describes a single TCR beta chain. The entry originates in a study of blood T cell repertoires in COVID-19. Whole-study context: COVID-19 samples, acute and convalescent, were from the United States, Italy and Spain. From T cells, B-cell-depleted T cells, or PBMCs came the material, which was cDNA or gDNA.

Here immunoSEQ multiplex PCR was the method, and the copy in TCRdb shows in-frame clones only, minus some. The data contain fewer than 200,000 clones, roughly 79% of them singletons. Patients of the Seattle cohort, enrolled during active infection, were followed longitudinally. Input material: peripheral blood. The receptor was derived from a woman of 80 years or more with COVID-19, enrolled during active disease.

The CDR3 DNA reads TGTGCCAGTAGTCCCCGGGACAGGTACACCGGGGAGCTGTTTTTT. Encoded protein: CASSPRDRYTGELFF. The V call is TRBV19, the J call TRBJ2-2, with 8 bases identical to TRBD1. The germline gives CDR1 LNHDA, CDR2 SQIVND (reference sequence). This CDR3 contains 15 residues. The J segment lost 3 bases and the V segment lost 5 bases, leaving 5 bases of the junction unmatched.